This entry lists 20 T cell receptor beta chains sequenced from one sample in a study of cytomegalovirus exposure and HLA in healthy donors. A multiplex PCR was run with 60 Vbeta primers and 13 Jbeta primers. The protocol was immunoSEQ multiplex PCR, while the TCRdb copy is restricted to in-frame clones and leaves out a portion. The data contain some 150,000 clones, 75% of them singletons. The specimen was PBMCs. The receptors come from a man aged 30 to 45 in good health and CMV-seronegative.

This chain links TRBV7-6 with TRBJ2-3, with a tentative D call TRBD1 (6 bases). Trimming left V 0 bases short and J 3 bases short, with 10 bases between. The CDR3 contains 15 residues. Germline V lookup: CDR1 SGHVS, CDR2 FNYEAQ. The CDR3 sequence is CASSLANRETDTQYF. For the CDR3, the DNA is TGTGCCAGCAGCTTAGCTAACAGGGAGACAGATACGCAGTATTTT.

J is TRBJ2-7 and V is TRBV5-5, with D perhaps matching TRBD1 (7 bases). V gave up 3 bases and J gave up 0 bases, with 13 bases separating them. The length of the CDR3 is 15 residues. The germline gives CDR1 SGHKS, CDR2 YYEKEE (reference sequence). The CDR3 loop reads CASSWGDRPSYEQYF. In nucleotides, the CDR3 is TGTGCCAGCAGCTGGGGGGACAGACCCTCCTACGAGCAGTACTTC.

The chain joins TRBV4-1 to TRBJ2-3; TRBD1 agrees at 10 bases. The CDR3 totals 17 residues. J gave up 8 bases and V 4 bases, and 15 bases lay outside the gene matches. Germline V gives CDR1 MGHRA, CDR2 YSYEKL. The DNA for the CDR3 is TGCGCCAGCAGCCTCGAAACCCGGACAGGGGGAAGGGGTACGCAGTATTTT. This encodes CASSLETRTGGRGTQYF.

This clone has just a few counts. V and J are TRBV18 and TRBJ1-3, with 9 bases that match TRBD1. CDR3 length: 13 residues. Germline loops: CDR1 KGHSH, CDR2 LQKENI. J lost 2 bases, V lost 9 bases, and 2 bases had no gene match. The CDR3 loop reads CASRQGAGNTIYF. The CDR3 region has the DNA TGTGCCAGTCGACAGGGGGCTGGAAACACCATATATTTT.

This clone has more than one count but fewer than ten. V gene TRBV5-1 combines with J gene TRBJ1-2, with D perhaps matching TRBD1 (6 bases). Trimming stripped 4 bases from V and 6 bases from J, with 13 bases between. The germline V gene has CDR1 SGHRS and CDR2 YFSETQ. This CDR3 is built from 13 residues. CDR3: CASSLRTADGYTF. As DNA, the CDR3 is TGCGCCAGCAGCCTACGGACAGCCGATGGCTACACCTTC.

The V gene is TRBV29-1, the J gene TRBJ2-7, with 10 bases lining up with TRBD1. Per germline, CDR1 SQVTM and CDR2 ANQGSEA. The V gene end was trimmed by 5 bases and the J gene end by 0 bases; junction bases not matched to a gene: 7. CDR3 length: 15 residues. CDR3 coding DNA: TGCAGCGTTCGAACCGGGACAGGGGCCTCCTACGAGCAGTACTTC. Translated, it gives CSVRTGTGASYEQYF.

The V and J genes are TRBV28 and TRBJ2-7, with 9 bases lining up with TRBD1. The trim removed 5 bases at V and 0 bases at J, leaving 2 bases unmatched. CDR3 length equals 14 residues. Germline V gene data show CDR1 as MDHEN and CDR2 as SYDVKM. The CDR3: CASSQQGASYEQYF. CDR3 DNA: TGTGCCAGCAGTCAACAGGGGGCCTCCTACGAGCAGTACTTC.

The chain recombines TRBV9 with TRBJ2-5; D remains unclear. CDR1 and CDR2 (germline): SGDLS, YYNGEE. The CDR3 consists of 12 residues. The ends were cut back, 3 bases at V and 5 bases at J, with 8 bases in the middle. Here the CDR3 DNA reads TGTGCCAGCAGCGCCTCCCGGGAGACCCAGTACTTC. As protein: CASSASRETQYF.

The chain recombines TRBV11-3 with TRBJ2-7, with a weak D call TRBD1 (6 bases). The germline CDR1 and CDR2 sequences are SGHNT and YENEEA. V lost 5 bases and J lost 5, with 19 bases in between. CDR3 length: 15 residues. CDR3 DNA: TGTGCCAGCAGCCCTCACTCCTCACAGGGAAACGAGCAGTACTTC. Amino acids: CASSPHSSQGNEQYF.

V and J are TRBV5-1 and TRBJ2-7; D might be TRBD1 (6 bases). Germline V gene data show CDR1 as SGHRS and CDR2 as YFSETQ. The CDR3 consists of 13 residues. Trimming took off 0 bases at V and 6 bases at J, with 10 bases between the two ends. The CDR3 is CASSLDTGLEQYF. DNA for the CDR3: TGCGCCAGCAGCTTGGATACAGGGCTCGAGCAGTACTTC.

The chain recombines TRBV7-2 with TRBJ1-6; maybe TRBD1 (6 bases). Germline V CDR1 and CDR2: SGHTA, FQGNSA. Trimming took off 5 bases at V and 4 bases at J, with 18 bases between the two ends. The CDR3 is made up of 17 amino acids. As DNA, the CDR3 is TGTGCCAGCAGCCCCGACAGGAACAGAGGATATAATTCACCCCTCCACTTT. Amino acids: CASSPDRNRGYNSPLHF.

The chain has TRBV4-1 and TRBJ2-5, with a possible D match to TRBD2 (5 bases). The CDR3 spans 16 residues. V shed 0 bases and J shed 5 bases, with 16 bases lying between them. Germline loops: CDR1 MGHRA, CDR2 YSYEKL. This CDR3 reads CASSQELAGSRETQYF. CDR3 nucleotides: TGCGCCAGCAGCCAAGAATTGGCGGGTAGCAGGGAGACCCAGTACTTC.

This clone was counted between two and nine times. V usage is TRBV18 and J usage is TRBJ2-4; D unclear. V shed 3 bases and J shed 8 bases, with 8 bases lying between them. The CDR3 has 12 residues. CDR1 and CDR2 (germline): KGHSH, LQKENI. The CDR3 DNA sequence: TGTGCCAGCTCACCGAGGTCAGACATTCAGTACTTC. It encodes CASSPRSDIQYF.

The rearrangement uses TRBV6-1 and TRBJ2-7; D is unresolved. Per the germline V gene, CDR1 is MNHNS and CDR2 is SASEGT. Trimming pared 7 bases from V and 4 bases from J, leaving 14 bases between. CDR3 length equals 13 residues. In nucleotides, the CDR3 is TGTGCCAGCATGGCCCCCTCAGGATACGAGCAGTACTTC. Translated: CASMAPSGYEQYF.

The J gene is TRBJ1-6, the V gene TRBV5-1; D not resolved. In germline, CDR1 is SGHRS, CDR2 YFSETQ. This CDR3 contains 13 residues. V was shortened by 0 bases and J by 9 bases, with 7 bases between the two germline ends. The CDR3 sequence is CASSLAGGSPLHF. The CDR3 coding sequence is TGCGCCAGCAGCTTGGCCGGAGGTTCACCCCTCCACTTT. Looking up the rest from reference TRBV5-1 and TRBJ1-6 gives the full variable domain: KAGVTQTPRYLIKTRGQQVTLSCSPISGHRSVSWYQQTPGQGLQFLFEYFSETQRNKGNFPGRFSGRQFSNSRSEMNVSTLELGDSALYLCASSLAGGSPLHFGNGTRLTVT.

The rearrangement links TRBV14 to TRBJ2-1, with a weak D call TRBD1 (6 bases). V dropped 4 bases and J dropped 9 bases, with 13 bases sitting between them. This CDR3 has 13 amino acids. Germline-derived CDR1 and CDR2 are SGHDN and FVKESK. The CDR3 reads CASSPDRLGEQFF. The CDR3 DNA is TGTGCCAGCAGCCCGGACAGACTCGGTGAGCAGTTCTTC.

This chain joins TRBV7-9 and TRBJ1-2; TRBD1 matches at 8 bases. The length of the CDR3 is 17 residues. In germline, CDR1 is SEHNR, CDR2 FQNEAQ (reference sequence). The V gene end was trimmed by 7 bases and the J gene end by 7 bases; junction bases not matched to a gene: 20. In nucleotides, the CDR3 is TGTGCCAGCACCGCTGTAGCAGGGGGCGAGAGGAGCGTTGGCTACACCTTC. Translating gives CASTAVAGGERSVGYTF.

In its sample, this clone was seen a few times. The chain recombines TRBV15 with TRBJ2-7; no reliable D call. CDR1 is LNHNV, CDR2 YYDKDF, per germline (reference sequence). With 0 bases removed from V and 3 bases from J, the gap between germline ends came to 12 bases. The CDR3 length is 15 residues. Here the CDR3 DNA reads TGTGCCACCAGCAGAGATTTGTTAAACGGCTACGAGCAGTACTTC. Its protein product is CATSRDLLNGYEQYF.

A few counts support this clone. The chain carries TRBV4-2 and TRBJ1-1; 8 positions match TRBD1. Per germline, CDR1 LGHNA and CDR2 YNFKEQ. V gave up 4 bases and J gave up 4 bases; unmatched junction bases: 5. The CDR3 extends over 14 amino acids. CDR3 protein: CASSRLQGGTEAFF. CDR3 bases: TGTGCCAGCAGCCGTCTACAGGGGGGCACTGAAGCTTTCTTT.

This clone was recorded once. J is TRBJ2-7 and V is TRBV27; TRBD1 aligns across 10 bases. Germline assignment: CDR1 MNHEY and CDR2 SMNVEV (reference sequence). V lost 6 bases, J lost 5 bases, and 4 bases stayed unmatched. The CDR3 is 13 residues long. CDR3 protein: CASSWTGGNEQYF. In DNA form, the CDR3 reads TGTGCCAGCAGCTGGACAGGGGGTAACGAGCAGTACTTC.